These T cell receptor beta chains were read from a single sample in a study of cytomegalovirus exposure and HLA in healthy donors. Profiled with immunoSEQ multiplex PCR; TCRdb holds only in-frame clones, not every one. The data show fewer than 150,000 clones, 82% seen once. Material: PBMCs. Receptor source: a male donor in good health and CMV-seronegative. Both conserved end residues are part of each CDR3. Each record gives: J gene, clone size, D gene, V gene, CDR3 DNA, CDR3 protein. D genes are given only for firm matches. Some rows have no size entry. The others give once, few or many, or a class for an expanded clone.

>TRBJ2-2|.|.|TRBV9
TGTGCCAGCAGCCCCAGGACTGCGAACACCGGGGAGCTGTTTTTT
CASSPRTANTGELFF
>TRBJ1-5|.|.|TRBV18
TGTGCCAGCTCTCTTGGACAGAGTCTACAGCCCCAGCATTTT
CASSLGQSLQPQHF
>TRBJ1-2|.|.|TRBV6-5
TGTGCCAGCAGCCTAGACGGTACTTATGGCTACACCTTC
CASSLDGTYGYTF
>TRBJ2-7|once|.|TRBV28
TGTGCCAGCAGTTTAACAGGGACCTACGAGCAGTACTTC
CASSLTGTYEQYF
>TRBJ2-2|.|.|TRBV5-8
TGTGCCAGCAGCATACCTGACGGGTTTGACACCGGGGAGCTGTTTTTT
CASSIPDGFDTGELFF
>TRBJ2-5|.|TRBD2|TRBV7-7
TGTGCTAGCAGCTTCGGACTAGCGGGGGCCAGCGAGACCCAGTACTTC
CASSFGLAGASETQYF
>TRBJ2-1|.|TRBD2|TRBV10-3
TGTGCCATCAGGATGAGCGGGAGTAAGTCCTACAATGAGCAGTTCTTC
CAIRMSGSKSYNEQFF
>TRBJ2-7|once|TRBD1|TRBV30
TGTGCCTGGAGTGGGGACAGGGCGTTTTACGAGCAGTACTTC
CAWSGDRAFYEQYF
>TRBJ2-7|.|TRBD1|TRBV28
TGTGCCAGCAGTTTCAGGGGGCAAAGCTCCTACGAGCAGTACTTC
CASSFRGQSSYEQYF
>TRBJ2-7|.|TRBD2|TRBV29-1
TGCAGCGCTACTAGCGGATCCTACGAGCAGTACTTC
CSATSGSYEQYF
>TRBJ2-7|.|TRBD1|TRBV27
TGTGCCAGCAGTTATCAGGGGGCATCCTACGAGCAGTACTTC
CASSYQGASYEQYF
>TRBJ2-5|.|.|TRBV9
TGTGCCAGCAGCGTAGGGACAGAAGAGACCCAGTACTTC
CASSVGTEETQYF
>TRBJ2-3|.|.|TRBV5-6
TGTGCCAGCAGCTCCTCCTTCACAGATACGCAGTATTTT
CASSSSFTDTQYF
>TRBJ1-3|.|.|TRBV9
TGTGCCAGCAGCCTTAGGGGACTGAGCTCTGGAAACACCATATATTTT
CASSLRGLSSGNTIYF
>TRBJ2-1|.|TRBD2|TRBV5-6
TGTGCCAGCAGTTACTACCTAGCGGGTACGTACAATGAGCAGTTCTTC
CASSYYLAGTYNEQFF
>TRBJ2-5|.|TRBD1|TRBV29-1
TGCAGCGCCCGAGGGTGGGACAGAGGGACCCAGTACTTC
CSARGWDRGTQYF
>TRBJ2-7|few|.|TRBV9
TGTGCCAGCAGCGCACAGTCGTCCTACGAGCAGTACTTC
CASSAQSSYEQYF
>TRBJ2-5|once|.|TRBV5-1
TGCGCCAGCAGCTTGGACGGCCCGAGGAGTAGGCCCGAAGAGACCCAGTACTTC
CASSLDGPRSRPEETQYF
>TRBJ2-1|.|.|TRBV7-3
TGTGCCAGCAGCCTTAGCGGATCTAGCTCCTACAATGAGCAGTTCTTC
CASSLSGSSSYNEQFF
>TRBJ2-4|.|.|TRBV6-5
TGTGCCAGCAGTTACGACTATCAAAACATTCAGTACTTC
CASSYDYQNIQYF
>TRBJ1-2|.|TRBD1|TRBV28
TGTGCCAGCAGAAAGACAGGGATCTATGGCTACACCTTC
CASRKTGIYGYTF
>TRBJ2-7|.|TRBD1|TRBV19
TGTGCCAGTAGTGGGGACAGGGTCGGCGACGAGCAGTACTTC
CASSGDRVGDEQYF
>TRBJ1-1|.|.|TRBV6-5
TGTGCCAGCTTTTTAACTGCGAACACTGAAGCTTTCTTT
CASFLTANTEAFF
>TRBJ2-1|.|.|TRBV13
TGTGCCAGCAGCGGACTCGCCGCGGTTGAGCAGTTCTTC
CASSGLAAVEQFF
>TRBJ1-3|.|TRBD1|TRBV5-1
TGCGCCAGCAGCTTGGTGGGACAGCCCGGGTCTGGAAACACCATATATTTT
CASSLVGQPGSGNTIYF
>TRBJ2-3|.|.|TRBV7-3
TGTGCCAGCAGCTTATTCACATGGGATACGCAGTATTTT
CASSLFTWDTQYF
>TRBJ2-1|.|TRBD2|TRBV7-3
TGTGCCAGCAGCTTCACCGGGACTAGCGGGATGGATGAGCAGTTCTTC
CASSFTGTSGMDEQFF
>TRBJ1-5|.|TRBD1|TRBV27
TGTGCCAGCAGTACGACAGGGCCCAATCAGCCCCAGCATTTT
CASSTTGPNQPQHF
>TRBJ2-7|.|TRBD2|TRBV30
TGTGCCTGGGGAGCGGGAGGGTGGGAGCAGTACTTC
CAWGAGGWEQYF
>TRBJ1-1|.|.|TRBV11-2
TGTGCCAGCAGCTTTCGCGGGGACCTGGGCACTGAAGCTTTCTTT
CASSFRGDLGTEAFF
>TRBJ2-2|.|TRBD2|TRBV4-1
TGCGCCAGCAGCCAGGGACTAGCGGGAGTGATCACCGGGGAGCTGTTTTTT
CASSQGLAGVITGELFF
>TRBJ2-2|.|.|TRBV6-5
TGTGCCAGCACCTACGAGGGAGGCACCGGGGAGCTGTTTTTT
CASTYEGGTGELFF
>TRBJ2-3|.|.|TRBV25-1
TGTGCCAGCAGTGGCCCAGGGGCAGATACGCAGTATTTT
CASSGPGADTQYF
>TRBJ1-3|.|.|TRBV6-5
TGTGCCAGCAGTTACACCAGGGGAGGAAACACCATATATTTT
CASSYTRGGNTIYF
>TRBJ1-5|.|.|TRBV21-1
TGTGCCAGCAGCAATTGGGGGGGTTCGGCCTATCAGCCCCAGCATTTT
CASSNWGGSAYQPQHF